These 17 T cell receptor beta chains originate from one sample sequenced in a study of blood T cells in healthy people across ages. The use of a sample-barcoded 5' primer and a J-beta primer mix characterized a second PCR of roughly 6 to 12 cycles. TCRdb called the 5' RACE reads again in MiXCR, with one record for every CDR3 protein. The sample has under 2 million distinct CDR3 sequences; 30% to 40% are singletons. Sequencing was carried out using blood. Every receptor here comes from a woman aged 25 to 45 in good health.

The V call is TRBV3-1, the J call TRBJ1-6; D ambiguous. Trimming removed 3 bases at V and 14 bases at J, with 11 bases between. Germline CDR1 reads LGHDT; CDR2 reads YNNKEL (reference sequence). The CDR3 is made up of 12 amino acids. CDR3 bases: TGTGCCAGCAGCCAGGGCGTCCGGGCCCTCCACTTT. It specifies CASSQGVRALHF.

The chain joins TRBV5-6 to TRBJ1-2, with D maybe TRBD1 (6 bases). CDR1 and CDR2 from the germline V gene are SGHDT and YYEEEE. This CDR3 is 12 amino acids long. V lost 1 base to trimming and J lost 10 bases, with 11 bases between them. CDR3: CASSLRPGDYTF. The CDR3, as DNA: TGTGCCAGCAGCTTGAGGCCAGGGGACTACACCTTC.

The V call is TRBV7-8, the J call TRBJ1-2, with TRBD1 as a possible D gene (5 bases). This CDR3 region has 13 residues. Germline V lookup: CDR1 SGHVS, CDR2 FQNEAQ. V was cut by 5 bases and J by 6 bases, with 13 bases left in between. The CDR3 sequence is CASSIDSADGYTF. CDR3 DNA: TGTGCCAGCAGCATCGACAGCGCGGATGGCTACACCTTC. The variable domain in full, with the rest retrieved from reference TRBV7-8 and TRBJ1-2, is GAGVSQSPRYKVAKRGQDVALRCDPISGHVSLFWYQQALGQGPEFLTYFQNEAQLDKSGLPSDRFFAERPEGSVSTLKIQRTQQEDSAVYLCASSIDSADGYTFGSGTRLTVV.

This clonotype was found a few times. It may be a read error: a sequence one base away is much more abundant. The chain carries TRBV3-1 and TRBJ2-3; TRBD2 matches at 9 bases. The germline CDR1 and CDR2 sequences are LGHDT and YNNKEL (reference sequence). This CDR3 has 16 residues. V lost 4 bases to trimming and J lost 10 bases; unmatched junction nucleotides: 15. The CDR3 reads CASSPPASGAKGAQYF. CDR3 in DNA: TGTGCCAGCAGCCCCCCCGCTAGCGGGGCTAAGGGTGCGCAGTATTTT.

This chain links TRBV6-1 with TRBJ1-5; 7 bases agree with TRBD1. The CDR3 length is 15 residues. The V gene end was trimmed by 6 bases and the J gene end by 0 bases; junction bases not matched to a gene: 5. Per germline, CDR1 MNHNS and CDR2 SASEGT. The CDR3 sequence is CASRLDRASNQPQHF. In DNA, the CDR3 is TGTGCCAGCAGGCTCGACAGGGCTAGCAATCAGCCCCAGCATTTT.

The chain carries TRBV27 and TRBJ2-1; 9 nucleotides agree with TRBD1. Germline values: CDR1 MNHEY, CDR2 SMNVEV (reference sequence). CDR3 size: 15 residues. After removal of 7 bases from V and 2 bases from J, the junction contained 6 bases not matched to a gene. In DNA form, the CDR3 reads TGTGCCAGCAACTCCGGGACAGGGCCCTACAATGAGCAGTTCTTC. It is translated as CASNSGTGPYNEQFF.

This clonotype was observed once. The rearrangement joins TRBV18 to TRBJ2-3; the D gene is possibly TRBD2 (5 bases). In germline, CDR1 is KGHSH, CDR2 LQKENI. V was pared by 4 bases and J by 4 bases, with 12 bases between. The CDR3 length is 14 residues. CDR3 loop: CASSLNHGADTQYF. The CDR3, as DNA: TGTGCCAGCTCACTCAATCACGGGGCAGATACGCAGTATTTT.

The chain links TRBV27 to TRBJ2-1; D gene uncertain. CDR3 length: 16 residues. CDR1 is MNHEY and CDR2 is SMNVEV in the germline V gene (reference sequence). Trimming left V 6 bases short and J 2 bases short, with 17 bases between. The CDR3: CASRRAPETTYNEQFF. Here the CDR3 DNA reads TGTGCCAGCAGAAGAGCCCCAGAGACCACCTACAATGAGCAGTTCTTC.

This clonotype was counted once. The chain employs TRBV5-4 and TRBJ2-7, with 9 bases lining up with TRBD1. Trimming took 4 bases from V and 9 from J; bases not matched to a gene: 11. The CDR3 loop spans 14 amino acids. Germline CDR1 and CDR2: SGHNT and YYREEE (reference sequence). The CDR3 coding sequence is TGTGCCAGCAGCCTAAACCGGGACAGGGTTGGGCAGTACTTC. Translation gives CASSLNRDRVGQYF. The full variable domain, with the rest looked up from reference TRBV5-4 and TRBJ2-7, is ETGVTQSPTHLIKTRGQQVTLRCSSQSGHNTVSWYQQALGQGPQFIFQYYREEENGRGNFPPRFSGLQFPNYSSELNVNALELDDSALYLCASSLNRDRVGQYFGPGTRLTVT.

The V and J genes are TRBV20-1 and TRBJ2-1, with D perhaps matching TRBD2 (6 bases). The V end was cut by 8 bases, the J end by 5 bases, with 10 bases between. From germline, CDR1 is DFQATT and CDR2 SNEGSKA (reference sequence). CDR3 size: 11 residues. The CDR3 nucleotides are TGCAGTCCGACTAGTCACAATGAGCAGTTCTTC. Protein product: CSPTSHNEQFF.

This chain uses TRBV6-1 with TRBJ2-7; TRBD1 matches 10 bases. V trimming: 7 bases; J trimming: 1 base; junction bases outside the gene matches: 4. Per germline, CDR1 MNHNS and CDR2 SASEGT. The CDR3 spans 14 residues. CDR3 sequence: CASKDRGFSYEQYF. The DNA for the CDR3 is TGTGCCAGCAAGGACAGGGGGTTTTCCTACGAGCAGTACTTC.

This clonotype has only a few counts. The chain combines TRBV12-3 or TRBV12-4 with TRBJ1-5; D ambiguous. The CDR3 runs to 16 residues. V gave up 6 bases and J gave up 0 bases, with 15 bases separating them. This chain's CDR3 is CASSPDPSPSNQPQHF. DNA for the CDR3: TGTGCCAGCAGCCCCGATCCATCCCCTAGCAATCAGCCCCAGCATTTT.

This chain links TRBV30 with TRBJ2-1, with 9 bases fitting TRBD2. The CDR3 has 15 amino acids. Looked up from germline, CDR1 is GTSNPN and CDR2 is SVGIG (reference sequence). V trimming: 3 bases; J trimming: 1 base; junction bases outside the gene matches: 4. This CDR3 reads CAWSGTSSSYNEQFF. CDR3 bases: TGTGCCTGGAGCGGGACTAGCAGTTCCTACAATGAGCAGTTCTTC.

The CDR3 loop reads CATSRPTSEQFF. As DNA, the CDR3 is TGTGCCACCAGCAGACCCACTAGTGAGCAGTTCTTC. The chain has TRBV15 and TRBJ2-1, with a possible D match to TRBD2 (5 bases). V was cut by 2 bases and J by 9 bases, with 8 bases left in between. Germline V gene data show CDR1 as LNHNV and CDR2 as YYDKDF (reference sequence). The CDR3 has 12 residues. Variable domain in full (rest from reference TRBV15 and TRBJ2-1): DAMVIQNPRYQVTQFGKPVTLSCSQTLNHNVMYWYQQKSSQAPKLLFHYYDKDFNNEADTPDNFQSRRPNTSFCFLDIRSPGLGDTAMYLCATSRPTSEQFFGPGTRLTVL.

The rearrangement joins TRBV5-3 to TRBJ2-1; 9 nucleotides line up with TRBD2. TRBV5-3 is reported as an ORF; its role is uncertain. This CDR3 region has 15 residues. The V and J ends lost 4 bases and 5 bases, in that order; junction bases with no gene match: 7. CDR3 sequence: CARSPIAGDDNEQFF. CDR3 coding DNA: TGTGCCAGAAGCCCGATAGCGGGGGACGACAATGAGCAGTTCTTC.

V and J are TRBV20-1 and TRBJ2-5; D call uncertain. The J call may be wrong; the DNA end is better matched by TRBJ2-7. The CDR3 has 13 amino acids. CDR1 and CDR2 from the germline V gene are DFQATT and SNEGSKA (reference sequence). CDR3 loop: CSARPASRYEQYF. The CDR3 coding sequence is TGCAGTGCTAGGCCTGCAAGCAGGTACGAGCAGTACTTC.

Comment on this clonotype: One junction end does not reproduce the germline sequence, and a read error may be involved. The chain has TRBV6-1 and TRBJ2-3; the D gene is possibly TRBD2 (5 bases). The CDR3 spans 13 residues. Germline V gene data show CDR1 as MNHNS and CDR2 as SASEGT. CDR3 sequence reads: CASSEGRSDTQYF. The CDR3 region has the DNA TGCGCCAGCAGCGAGGGCCGTTCAGATACGCAGTATTTT.